This TCR beta chain was identified during a study of PD-L1 blockade in urothelial cancer. Study information: The study started patients on atezolizumab in about 2014, giving 1,200 mg intravenously every 3 weeks. Once treatment had started, blood was analyzed at 3 weeks (second dose) and again at 6 weeks.

Whole-study results and caveats: Patients with durable benefit had greater blood expansion of tumor-associated TCR clones 3 weeks into treatment.

The study collected 1 to 8 samples per patient, pretreatment and on-treatment. Sequencing was performed with immunoSEQ multiplex PCR; in TCRdb, only in-frame clones are kept and a portion is missing. The sample has roughly 40,000 clones; roughly 80% are singletons. Trimming stripped 1 base from V and 3 bases from J, with 13 bases between. CDR1 and CDR2 from the germline V gene are LNHDA and SQIVND (reference sequence). The CDR3 has 15 residues. As for this clone: Antigen unknown.

V usage is TRBV19 and J usage is TRBJ2-7; a weak D match, TRBD2 (5 bases). The specimen comprised PBMCs, sampled around atezolizumab (anti-PD-L1) treatment. This sequence originates from a man between 65 and 85 years old with urothelial cancer. The CDR3 bases are TGTGCCAGTAGTATAGGTCCGGGAAGGTACTACGAGCAGTACTTC. Encoded protein: CASSIGPGRYYEQYF.